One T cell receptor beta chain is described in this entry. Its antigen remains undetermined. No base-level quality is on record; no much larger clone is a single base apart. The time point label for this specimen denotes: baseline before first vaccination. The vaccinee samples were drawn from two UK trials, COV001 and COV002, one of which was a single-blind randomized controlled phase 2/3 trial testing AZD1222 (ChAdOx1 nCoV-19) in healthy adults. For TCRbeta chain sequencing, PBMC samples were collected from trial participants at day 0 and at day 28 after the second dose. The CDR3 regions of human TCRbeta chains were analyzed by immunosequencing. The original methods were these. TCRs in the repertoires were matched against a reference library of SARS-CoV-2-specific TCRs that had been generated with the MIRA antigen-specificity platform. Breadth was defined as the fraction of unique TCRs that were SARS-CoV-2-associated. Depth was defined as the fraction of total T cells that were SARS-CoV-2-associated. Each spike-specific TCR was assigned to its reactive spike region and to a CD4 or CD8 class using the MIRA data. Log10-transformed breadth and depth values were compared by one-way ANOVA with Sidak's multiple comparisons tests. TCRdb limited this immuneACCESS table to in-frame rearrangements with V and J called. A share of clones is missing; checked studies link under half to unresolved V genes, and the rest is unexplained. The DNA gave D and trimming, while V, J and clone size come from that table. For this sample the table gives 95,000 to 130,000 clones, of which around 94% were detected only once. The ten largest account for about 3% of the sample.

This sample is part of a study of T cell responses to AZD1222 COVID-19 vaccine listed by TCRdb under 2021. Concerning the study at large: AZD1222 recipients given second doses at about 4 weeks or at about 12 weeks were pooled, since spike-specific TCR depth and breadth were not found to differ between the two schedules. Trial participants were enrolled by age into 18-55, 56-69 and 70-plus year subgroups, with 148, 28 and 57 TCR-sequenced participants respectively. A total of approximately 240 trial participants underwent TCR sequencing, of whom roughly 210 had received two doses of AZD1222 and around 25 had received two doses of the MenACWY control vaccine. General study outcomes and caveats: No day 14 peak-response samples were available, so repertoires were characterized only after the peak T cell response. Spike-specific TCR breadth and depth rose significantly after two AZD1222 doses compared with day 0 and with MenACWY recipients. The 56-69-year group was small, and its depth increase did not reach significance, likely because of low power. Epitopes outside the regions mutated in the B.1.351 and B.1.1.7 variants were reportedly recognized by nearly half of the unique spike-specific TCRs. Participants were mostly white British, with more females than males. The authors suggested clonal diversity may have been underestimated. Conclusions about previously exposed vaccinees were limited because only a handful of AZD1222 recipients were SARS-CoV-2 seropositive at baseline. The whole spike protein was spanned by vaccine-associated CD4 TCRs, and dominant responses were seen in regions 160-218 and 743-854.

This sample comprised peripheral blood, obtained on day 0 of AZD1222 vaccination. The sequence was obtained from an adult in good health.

The nucleotide sequence reads TGTGCCTGGAGTGCCCCTCTGGAGGTGAACTATGGCTACACCTTC. This codes for CAWSAPLEVNYGYTF. This chain joins TRBV30 to TRBJ1-2; the D gene identity is not certain. From the cysteine through the phenylalanine, the CDR3 covers 15 amino acids. The DNA shown is the 45-base CDR3, in frame from base 1. V loses 1 base of germline sequence and J loses 2 bases, and the interval between the two ends is 14 bases. From a lookup of the germline V gene (reference sequence), CDR1 and CDR2 are GTSNPN and SVGIG.